This TCR beta chain was identified during a study of neurological immune-mediated disorders. Study results and limitations: Because no CDR3 amino acid sequences were shared across subjects by expanded clones, private repertoires were suggested in all groups. Patients with HTLV-1-associated myelopathy had the highest level of TCR clonal expansion, whereas patients with multiple sclerosis had the lowest level, falling beneath the level found in healthy controls.

This clonotype has ten or more counts. Its antigen is not identified. Germline V gene sequence: CDR1 LNHNV, CDR2 YYDKDF (reference sequence). The CDR3 covers 16 residues. With 4 bases clipped from V and 10 bases from J, the junction kept 13 bases outside the gene matches. MiXCR was run by TCRdb on the 5' RACE reads, yielding one entry per CDR3 protein. The table lists 50,000 to 85,000 distinct CDR3 sequences, less than 5.5% of them singletons. The rearrangement uses TRBV15 and TRBJ2-1, with 10 bases matching TRBD2. Sequencing was done on a sample of PBMCs. This TCR derives from a woman aged 25 to 45 with multiple sclerosis. The CDR3 sequence is CATSTRQGTSDQEQFF. CDR3 sequence (DNA): TGTGCCACCAGCACGCGTCAAGGGACTAGCGATCAAGAGCAGTTCTTC.